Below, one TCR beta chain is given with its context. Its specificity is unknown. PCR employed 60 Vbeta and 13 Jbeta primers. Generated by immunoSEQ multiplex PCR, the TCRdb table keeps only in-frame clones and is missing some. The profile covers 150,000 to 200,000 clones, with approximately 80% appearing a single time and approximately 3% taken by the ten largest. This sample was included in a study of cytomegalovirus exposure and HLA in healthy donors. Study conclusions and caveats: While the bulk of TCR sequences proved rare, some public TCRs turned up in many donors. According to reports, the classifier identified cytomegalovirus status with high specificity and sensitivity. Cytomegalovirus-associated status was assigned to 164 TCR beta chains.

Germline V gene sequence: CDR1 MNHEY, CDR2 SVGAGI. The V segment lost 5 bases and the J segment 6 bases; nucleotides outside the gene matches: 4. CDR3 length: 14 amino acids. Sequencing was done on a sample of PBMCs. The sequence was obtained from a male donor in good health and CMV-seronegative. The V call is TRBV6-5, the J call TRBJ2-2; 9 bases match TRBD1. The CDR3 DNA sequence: TGTGCCAGCAGTCCGACAGGGGGTCCCGGGGAGCTGTTTTTT. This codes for CASSPTGGPGELFF.